This T cell receptor (beta chain) was retrieved from a study of human T cells and chemical hapten exposure. Turning to the study itself: The patient population, which was mostly female, had alopecia areata, totalis or universalis.

Regarding time point: patch test 2, 6 weeks after DPC sensitization. Treatment indicated: therapeutic diphenylcyclopropenone sensitization with weekly scalp DPC. Patients had alopecia, were aged 18 to 70, and were not pregnant. The CDR3 totals 15 residues. Germline V gene lookup returns CDR1 SGHAT and CDR2 FQNNGV. The V and J ends lost 5 bases and 0 bases respectively, with 8 bases between them. MiXCR was run by TCRdb on the RACE reads, yielding one entry per CDR3 protein. The sample lists a few hundred thousand distinct CDR3 sequences; around 6% were seen once. This clonotype was seen repeatedly, ten times or more.

The TCR sequence derives from a woman aged 18-29 years with alopecia areata. Some clones in this sample may be carry-over from other donors' samples. The gene calls are TRBV11-2 and TRBJ2-6, with D possibly being TRBD1 or TRBD2 (5 bases each). The sequencing used whole blood, collected in connection with sensitization to the hapten diphenylcyclopropenone (DPC). CDR3 nucleotide sequence: TGTGCCAGCAGCAAGAGGGGCTCTGGGGCCAACGTCCTGACTTTC. Protein product: CASSKRGSGANVLTF. The full variable domain, completed using reference TRBV11-2 and TRBJ2-6, is EAGVAQSPRYKIIEKRQSVAFWCNPISGHATLYWYQQILGQGPKLLIQFQNNGVVDDSQLPKDRFSAERLKGVDSTLKIQPAKLEDSAVYLCASSKRGSGANVLTFGAGSRLTVL.